This passage covers 21 T cell receptor beta chains from one sample sequenced in a study of blood T cell repertoires in COVID-19. TCRdb's table, derived via immunoSEQ multiplex PCR, lists solely in-frame clones and lacks some. The sample yields about 81,000 clones, approximately 90% seen once. Source material: PBMCs or T cells enriched from blood (not recorded which). Receptors were obtained from a woman aged 50 to 60 with acute COVID-19.

The V and J genes are TRBV12-5 and TRBJ1-5; D not certain. Germline CDR1 and CDR2: LGHNT and FRNRAP. There are 12 residues in the CDR3. Trimming shortened V by 7 bases and J by 0 bases, and 4 bases separated the two germline ends. The CDR3 sequence: CASANSNQPQHF. Here the CDR3 DNA reads TGTGCTAGTGCTAATAGCAATCAGCCCCAGCATTTT. Supplemented by reference TRBV12-5 and TRBJ1-5, the full variable domain reads DARVTQTPRHKVTEMGQEVTMRCQPILGHNTVFWYRQTMMQGLELLAYFRNRAPLDDSGMPKDRFSAEMPDATLATLKIQPSEPRDSAVYFCASANSNQPQHFGDGTRLSIL.

The rearrangement uses TRBV11-1 and TRBJ1-2, with 7 positions matching TRBD1. CDR1 is SGHAT, CDR2 FQDESV, per germline (reference sequence). The CDR3 covers 14 residues. J lost 6 bases, V lost 0 bases, and 4 bases had no gene match. CDR3 residues: CASSLAPGGDGYTF. In nucleotides, the CDR3 is TGTGCCAGCAGCTTAGCCCCAGGGGGAGATGGCTACACCTTC.

The genes are TRBV29-1 and TRBJ1-5; 7 nucleotides align to TRBD1. Germline V gene data show CDR1 as SQVTM and CDR2 as ANQGSEA. CDR3 length: 13 amino acids. The V segment lost 8 bases and the J segment 4 bases; nucleotides outside the gene matches: 8. The CDR3 here is CSYGGGENQPQHF. The CDR3 DNA follows: TGCAGCTATGGAGGGGGCGAAAATCAGCCCCAGCATTTT.

The chain employs TRBV6-5 and TRBJ2-3, with 9 bases fitting TRBD1. The CDR3 runs 15 residues. CDR1 and CDR2 from the germline V gene are MNHEY and SVGAGI. With V trimmed by 5 bases and J by 5 bases, 8 bases remained unmatched. DNA of the CDR3: TGTGCCAGCAGTCCCCTGGGACAGGGTATAGATACGCAGTATTTT. Protein: CASSPLGQGIDTQYF.

This chain links TRBV6-1 with TRBJ1-2, with D perhaps TRBD1 (6 bases). V was pared by 4 bases and J by 3 bases, with 18 bases between. CDR3 size: 16 residues. The germline V gene has CDR1 MNHNS and CDR2 SASEGT. Written as DNA, the CDR3 is TGTGCCAGCAGTGCCGAACAGGGTGCGCCCCACTATGGCTACACCTTC. Its translation is CASSAEQGAPHYGYTF.

CDR3 bases: TGTGCCAGCAGCTTGGTACAGGGACGGGATAGCAATCAGCCCCAGCATTTT. Translation: CASSLVQGRDSNQPQHF. The V and J genes are TRBV5-5 and TRBJ1-5; the D gene is possibly TRBD1 (6 bases). V was pared by 0 bases and J by 0 bases, with 13 bases between. This CDR3 is 17 amino acids long. Germline CDR1 and CDR2: SGHKS and YYEKEE (reference sequence).

J is TRBJ2-3 and V is TRBV5-1; perhaps TRBD1 as D (6 bases). CDR1 and CDR2 from the germline V gene are SGHRS and YFSETQ. The ends were cut back, 3 bases at V and 0 bases at J, with 11 bases in the middle. CDR3 length equals 15 residues. CDR3 DNA sequence: TGCGCCAGCAGCTCCGGACAGCTAAGCACAGATACGCAGTATTTT. Residues: CASSSGQLSTDTQYF.

J is TRBJ1-5 and V is TRBV6-5; D not resolved. Germline V gives CDR1 MNHEY, CDR2 SVGAGI. The CDR3 consists of 14 residues. Trimming left V 5 bases short and J 7 bases short, with 15 bases between. This CDR3 reads CASSLREGGQPQHF. The CDR3, as DNA: TGTGCCAGCAGTCTCCGGGAGGGAGGCCAGCCCCAGCATTTT.

CDR3 amino acids: CASKGTYNSPLHF. The DNA for the CDR3 is TGTGCCAGTAAGGGGACTTATAATTCACCCCTCCACTTT. The chain carries TRBV19 and TRBJ1-6; tentatively, D is TRBD1 (5 bases). Trimming left V 7 bases short and J 4 bases short, with 8 bases between. CDR1 LNHDA and CDR2 SQIVND come from the germline V gene (reference sequence). This CDR3 contains 13 residues.

As regards this clone: One junction end does not reproduce the germline sequence, and a read error may be involved. The chain couples TRBV9 to TRBJ1-2, with no clear D. CDR1 is SGDLS, CDR2 YYNGEE, per germline. The CDR3 is made up of 11 amino acids. The CDR3 DNA reads as TGTGCCAGCAGCTCCCGGGAGAAGCTCAACTTC. It yields the protein CASSSREKLNF.

The rearrangement joins TRBV7-9 to TRBJ1-4; 9 nucleotides line up with TRBD1. V was pared by 4 bases and J by 5 bases, with 2 bases of the junction left unmatched. This CDR3 has 14 residues. Germline V CDR1 and CDR2: SEHNR, FQNEAQ (reference sequence). DNA of the CDR3: TGTGCCAGCAGCTCACAGGGGGCCAATGAAAAACTGTTTTTT. This translates into CASSSQGANEKLFF.

V and J are TRBV3-1 (or the pseudogene TRBV3-2) and TRBJ2-7; TRBD1 matches at 10 bases. Trimming removed 8 bases from V and 7 bases from J; junction bases left unmatched: 11. This CDR3 region has 14 residues. CDR1 is LGHDT, CDR2 YNNKEL, per germline (reference sequence). CDR3 DNA: TGTGCCAGCCGCTACGGGACAGGGGATCGGGAGCAGTACTTC. This gives the protein CASRYGTGDREQYF.

V usage is TRBV5-1 and J usage is TRBJ2-3; 10 bases agree with TRBD2. The length of the CDR3 is 15 residues. Germline-derived CDR1 and CDR2 are SGHRS and YFSETQ. V lost 6 bases, J lost 1 base, and 5 bases stayed unmatched. The CDR3 DNA reads as TGCGCCAGCACCCGGGGGACTAGCGGCACAGATACGCAGTATTTT. It is translated as CASTRGTSGTDTQYF.

This clone showed up just once. This chain connects TRBV11-2 to TRBJ2-2; 7 nucleotides agree with TRBD2. The CDR3 is 13 residues long. CDR1 SGHAT and CDR2 FQNNGV come from the germline V gene. After removal of 5 bases from V and 8 bases from J, the junction contained 5 bases not matched to a gene. Here the CDR3 reads CASSAREWGELFF. CDR3 DNA sequence: TGTGCCAGCAGCGCGCGGGAGTGGGGGGAGCTGTTTTTT.

In its sample, this clone was seen once. V usage is TRBV27 and J usage is TRBJ1-1, with a tentative D call TRBD1 (5 bases). This CDR3 spans 14 amino acids. Between the trimmed V and J ends, which lost 5 bases and 4 bases, there was a span of 14 bases. In germline, CDR1 is MNHEY, CDR2 SMNVEV (reference sequence). CDR3 DNA: TGTGCCAGCAGTCCGTGGGGGGTTGGCACTGAAGCTTTCTTT. Translating gives CASSPWGVGTEAFF.

The chain employs TRBV11-2 and TRBJ2-1; perhaps TRBD2 as D (6 bases). Trimming took off 5 bases at V and 10 bases at J, with 12 bases between the two ends. The CDR3 loop spans 12 amino acids. Germline assignment: CDR1 SGHAT and CDR2 FQNNGV. In nucleotides, the CDR3 is TGTGCCAGCAGCCTGGGCGGGGACGAGCAGTTCTTC. Its protein product is CASSLGGDEQFF.

The chain joins TRBV10-1 to TRBJ2-3; D is perhaps TRBD2 (6 bases). Germline CDR1 WNHNN, CDR2 SYGVQD (reference sequence). The V end lost 3 bases, the J end lost 6 bases, and 16 bases lay between the germline ends. The CDR3 loop spans 15 amino acids. The CDR3: CASSDHHEGLDTQYF. Written as DNA, the CDR3 is TGCGCCAGCAGTGATCACCACGAGGGACTCGATACGCAGTATTTT.

There are a few counts of this clone. Written as DNA, the CDR3 is TGCGCCAGCAGCCAAGCTACCGACAGATTCAATTCACCCCTCCACTTT. Amino acids: CASSQATDRFNSPLHF. The V gene is TRBV4-1, the J gene TRBJ1-6; a possible D gene is TRBD1 (5 bases). Trimming removed 1 base from V and 7 bases from J, with 14 bases in between. The CDR3 has 16 amino acids. Germline V gene data show CDR1 as MGHRA and CDR2 as YSYEKL.

This chain links TRBV7-2 with TRBJ2-1, with 7 bases fitting TRBD2. This CDR3 has 14 amino acids. Germline V gene lookup returns CDR1 SGHTA and CDR2 FQGNSA. The V and J ends lost 6 bases and 3 bases, in that order; junction bases with no gene match: 5. The CDR3: CASRRPSGYNEQFF. The CDR3 DNA reads as TGTGCCAGCAGACGACCTAGCGGCTACAATGAGCAGTTCTTC.

This rearrangement joins TRBV7-9 to TRBJ2-2, with a weak D call TRBD2 (5 bases). Germline V gene sequence: CDR1 SEHNR, CDR2 FQNEAQ (reference sequence). The CDR3 loop spans 12 amino acids. V shed 3 bases and J shed 15 bases, with 14 bases lying between them. The CDR3 is CASSLSEERLFF. As DNA, the CDR3 is TGTGCCAGCAGCTTGTCGGAGGAACGGTTGTTTTTT. Combining the CDR3 with reference TRBV7-9 and TRBJ2-2 gives the whole variable domain DTGVSQNPRHKITKRGQNVTFRCDPISEHNRLYWYRQTLGQGPEFLTYFQNEAQLEKSRLLSDRFSAERPKGSFSTLEIQRTEQGDSAMYLCASSLSEERLFFGEGSRLTVL.

The gene calls are TRBV27 and TRBJ1-1; D unresolved. The CDR3 extends over 15 amino acids. Germline V gene data show CDR1 as MNHEY and CDR2 as SMNVEV (reference sequence). V lost 0 bases and J 0 bases, leaving 8 bases between the germline ends. CDR3 in amino acids: CASSLSSLMNTEAFF. The DNA for the CDR3 is TGTGCCAGCAGTTTATCGAGTTTGATGAACACTGAAGCTTTCTTT.